These 10 T cell receptor beta chains originate from one sample sequenced in a study of brain T cells in children with intractable seizures. Libraries were prepared by immunoSEQ multiplex PCR; TCRdb keeps only in-frame clonotypes and omits some of them. The sample lists some 76,000 clones; approximately 94% were seen once. Sequencing used peripheral blood, obtained at surgery. The receptors shown here come from a boy in the first two years of life with tuberous sclerosis and intractable seizures.

V usage is TRBV7-8 and J usage is TRBJ2-3, with 9 bases that match TRBD2. V lost 5 bases to trimming and J lost 1 base; unmatched junction nucleotides: 4. CDR1 and CDR2 (germline): SGHVS, FQNEAQ. The CDR3 is 15 residues long. The CDR3 DNA reads as TGTGCCAGCAGCACCTGGACTAGCGGCACAGATACGCAGTATTTT. It yields the protein CASSTWTSGTDTQYF.

V usage is TRBV27 and J usage is TRBJ2-1; a possible D gene is TRBD1 (6 bases). Germline CDR1 MNHEY, CDR2 SMNVEV (reference sequence). Trimming took 6 bases from V and 10 from J, leaving 10 bases between them. The CDR3 contains 11 residues. The CDR3 sequence is CASRSGVEQFF. In DNA, the CDR3 is TGTGCCAGCAGATCAGGGGTGGAGCAGTTCTTC.

The chain is built from TRBV18 and TRBJ2-1, with D unresolved. The CDR3 totals 17 residues. The germline CDR1 and CDR2 sequences are KGHSH and LQKENI. Trimming stripped 2 bases from V and 0 bases from J, with 14 bases between. The CDR3 here is CASSPEFLVSSYNEQFF. The DNA of the CDR3 is TGTGCCAGCTCACCAGAATTCTTAGTTTCCTCCTACAATGAGCAGTTCTTC.

This sequence joins TRBV6-6 and TRBJ2-5; D is unclear. The germline CDR1 and CDR2 sequences are MNHNY and SVGAGI (reference sequence). V was pared by 6 bases and J by 1 base, with 9 bases between. The CDR3 totals 13 residues. The CDR3 loop reads CASREMSQETQYF. CDR3 nucleotide sequence: TGTGCCAGCAGGGAGATGTCCCAAGAGACCCAGTACTTC.

V gene TRBV28 combines with J gene TRBJ2-5; the match to TRBD1 covers 9 bases. Losses at the gene ends were 6 bases for V and 5 bases for J; bases not matched to a gene: 7. The CDR3 has 14 residues. Germline loops: CDR1 MDHEN, CDR2 SYDVKM. CDR3 region: CASSTTGGEETQYF. CDR3 nucleotides: TGTGCCAGCAGCACGACAGGGGGAGAGGAGACCCAGTACTTC.

This clone was seen a single time. The CDR3, as DNA: TGTGCCAGCAGTGAAAGGGTTCTTTGGGGTAACACTGAAGCTTTCTTT. Translating it yields CASSERVLWGNTEAFF. The chain recombines TRBV6-4 with TRBJ1-1; D is uncertain. V lost 3 bases, J lost 2 bases, and 16 bases lay in between. The germline gives CDR1 MRHNA, CDR2 SNTAGT. The CDR3 loop spans 16 amino acids.

J is TRBJ2-1 and V is TRBV6-1, with D possibly being TRBD1 or TRBD2 (5 bases each). The CDR3 is 14 residues long. V was pared by 0 bases and J by 4 bases, with 7 bases between. Germline loops: CDR1 MNHNS, CDR2 SASEGT. CDR3 nucleotides: TGTGCCAGCAGTGAAGCGGGACGTTACAATGAGCAGTTCTTC. Translating gives CASSEAGRYNEQFF.

The J gene is TRBJ1-3, the V gene TRBV5-6; D not resolved. The germline V gene has CDR1 SGHDT and CDR2 YYEEEE. The CDR3 has 13 residues. V was clipped by 0 bases and J by 4 bases, with 5 bases between them. The CDR3 region has the DNA TGTGCCAGCAGCTTGGAGAGGGGAAACACCATATATTTT. Amino acid sequence: CASSLERGNTIYF.

The chain joins TRBV4-2 to TRBJ2-1; D gene uncertain. V lost 4 bases, J lost 5 bases, and 9 bases lay in between. The germline CDR1 and CDR2 sequences are LGHNA and YNFKEQ. The CDR3 covers 13 residues. In DNA, the CDR3 is TGTGCCAGCAGCCCCCAACCCGACAATGAGCAGTTCTTC. Residues: CASSPQPDNEQFF.

The chain couples TRBV4-1 to TRBJ2-5; 7 bases fit TRBD1. V lost 3 bases and J lost 5; bases outside the gene matches: 9. CDR3 length equals 15 residues. The V gene's germline CDR1 is MGHRA and CDR2 YSYEKL. CDR3 nucleotides: TGCGCCAGCAGCCACGAGGACAGGAGAGGGGAGACCCAGTACTTC. It yields the protein CASSHEDRRGETQYF.